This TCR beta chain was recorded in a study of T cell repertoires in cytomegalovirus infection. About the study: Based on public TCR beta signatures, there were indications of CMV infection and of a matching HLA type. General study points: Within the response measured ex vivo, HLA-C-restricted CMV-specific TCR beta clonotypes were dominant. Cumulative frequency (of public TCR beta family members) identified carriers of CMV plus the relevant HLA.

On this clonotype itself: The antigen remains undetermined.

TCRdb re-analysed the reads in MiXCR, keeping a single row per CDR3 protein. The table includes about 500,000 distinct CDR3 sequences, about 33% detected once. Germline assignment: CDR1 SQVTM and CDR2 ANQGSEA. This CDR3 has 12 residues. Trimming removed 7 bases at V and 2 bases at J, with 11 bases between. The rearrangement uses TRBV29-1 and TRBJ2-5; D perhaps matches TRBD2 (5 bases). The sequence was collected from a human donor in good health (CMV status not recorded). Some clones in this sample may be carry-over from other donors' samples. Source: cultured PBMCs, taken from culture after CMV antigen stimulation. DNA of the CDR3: TGCAGCGCCTACCGGGGACAAGAGACCCAGTACTTC. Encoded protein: CSAYRGQETQYF. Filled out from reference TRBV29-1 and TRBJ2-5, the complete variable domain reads SAVISQKPSRDICQRGTSLTIQCQVDSQVTMMFWYRQQPGQSLTLIATANQGSEATYESGFVIDKFPISRPNLTFSTLTVSNMSPEDSSIYLCSAYRGQETQYFGPGTRLLVL.